These 10 T cell receptor beta chains were all obtained from the same sample, sequenced in a study of blood T cell repertoires in COVID-19. Data came from immunoSEQ multiplex PCR; TCRdb stores just in-frame clones and leaves some out. This table holds more than 150,000 clones, less than 90% found once. The sequenced sample consisted of peripheral blood. The receptors derive from a woman between 40 and 55 years old with acute or convalescent COVID-19.

V usage is TRBV19 and J usage is TRBJ1-2; 7 nucleotides line up with TRBD1. The ends lost 8 bases at V and 7 bases at J; junction bases unmatched: 13. Germline assignment: CDR1 LNHDA and CDR2 SQIVND (reference sequence). CDR3 length: 14 residues. The CDR3 DNA reads TGTGCCAGTCGGACAGGCATCGGGAGATTTGGCTACACCTTC. It is translated as CASRTGIGRFGYTF.

There are a few counts of this clone. The chain employs TRBV5-1 and TRBJ1-5; D remains unclear. The germline V and J ends were trimmed by 1 base and 3 bases, with 11 bases remaining between them. The CDR3 extends over 15 amino acids. CDR1 SGHRS and CDR2 YFSETQ come from the germline V gene. This CDR3 reads CASSLTGTFNQPQHF. As DNA, the CDR3 is TGCGCCAGCAGCTTGACGGGAACATTCAATCAGCCCCAGCATTTT.

The CDR3 loop reads CASSFTSGGVEQYF. CDR3 in DNA: TGCGCCAGCAGCTTCACTAGCGGGGGAGTCGAGCAGTACTTC. This chain connects TRBV5-1 to TRBJ2-7; the match to TRBD2 covers 11 bases. After removal of 2 bases from V and 6 bases from J, the junction contained 4 bases not matched to a gene. This CDR3 has 14 residues. Germline V gene sequence: CDR1 SGHRS, CDR2 YFSETQ.

About this clone: The same CDR3 also results from other DNA sequences found in this sample. The chain uses TRBV12-3 or TRBV12-4 and TRBJ1-1; D might be TRBD1 (5 bases). Trimming removed 0 bases at V and 4 bases at J, with 6 bases between. The CDR3 runs 13 residues. The CDR3 sequence is CASSLAGGTEAFF. CDR3 DNA sequence: TGTGCCAGCAGTTTAGCGGGGGGCACTGAAGCTTTCTTT.

The V call is TRBV6-6, the J call TRBJ1-5, with TRBD1 matching over 8 bases. V was clipped by 5 bases and J by 6 bases; unmatched bases: 3. The CDR3 covers 13 residues. The germline V gene encodes CDR1 MNHNY and CDR2 SVGAGI (reference sequence). The CDR3 here is CASSGQGTQPQHF. Here the CDR3 DNA reads TGTGCCAGCAGTGGACAGGGCACTCAGCCCCAGCATTTT.

The chain has TRBV10-3 and TRBJ1-3; D gene unclear. Germline loops: CDR1 ENHRY, CDR2 SYGVKD. The V end lost 0 bases, the J end lost 5 bases, and 5 bases lay between the germline ends. The CDR3 extends over 13 amino acids. This chain's CDR3 is CAISESGRNTIYF. The CDR3 DNA reads as TGTGCCATCAGTGAGTCGGGCAGAAACACCATATATTTT.

This chain links TRBV5-1 with TRBJ2-3, with a tentative D call TRBD2 (5 bases). The CDR3 totals 15 residues. Between the trimmed V and J ends, which lost 4 bases and 0 bases, there was a span of 12 bases. Germline values: CDR1 SGHRS, CDR2 YFSETQ. The CDR3 reads CASSGDSESTDTQYF. CDR3 bases: TGCGCCAGCAGCGGTGATAGCGAAAGCACAGATACGCAGTATTTT.

This chain uses TRBV5-6 with TRBJ2-5; 9 bases map to TRBD2. There are 17 residues in the CDR3. Germline loops: CDR1 SGHDT, CDR2 YYEEEE. V trimming: 0 bases; J trimming: 1 base; junction bases outside the gene matches: 7. The CDR3 here is CASSLVVSGGIQETQYF. CDR3 nucleotides: TGTGCCAGCAGCTTGGTCGTCAGCGGGGGGATCCAAGAGACCCAGTACTTC.

The chain uses TRBV28 and TRBJ2-1; 8 positions agree with TRBD1. This CDR3 comprises 15 residues. The junction had 4 bases not matched to a gene; V was cut back by 2 bases and J by 4 bases. Germline V lookup: CDR1 MDHEN, CDR2 SYDVKM. The CDR3 loop reads CASSLRDRLYNEQFF. The CDR3 DNA sequence: TGTGCCAGCAGTTTAAGGGACAGGTTATACAATGAGCAGTTCTTC.

This clone was counted between two and nine times. The chain combines TRBV3-1 (or the pseudogene TRBV3-2) with TRBJ2-3, with D perhaps TRBD1 (6 bases). The germline V and J ends were trimmed by 0 bases and 0 bases, with 16 bases remaining between them. Germline assignment: CDR1 LGHDT and CDR2 YNNKEL (reference sequence). This CDR3 has 18 amino acids. The CDR3 DNA sequence: TGTGCCAGCAGCCAAGACCTCCCCGGGACACCTAGCACAGATACGCAGTATTTT. This sequence encodes CASSQDLPGTPSTDTQYF.